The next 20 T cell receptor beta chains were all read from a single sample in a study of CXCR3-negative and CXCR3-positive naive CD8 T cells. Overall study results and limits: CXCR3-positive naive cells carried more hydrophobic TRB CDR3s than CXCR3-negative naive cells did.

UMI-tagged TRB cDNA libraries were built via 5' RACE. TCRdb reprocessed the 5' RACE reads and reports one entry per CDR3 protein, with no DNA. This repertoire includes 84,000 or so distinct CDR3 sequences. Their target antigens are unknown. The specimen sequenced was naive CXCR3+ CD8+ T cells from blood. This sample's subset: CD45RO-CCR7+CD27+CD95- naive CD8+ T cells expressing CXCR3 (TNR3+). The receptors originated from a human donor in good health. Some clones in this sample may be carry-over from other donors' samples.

The chain's CDR3 is CASSIGRTEAFF. The chain carries TRBV19 and TRBJ1-1; TCRdb picks TRBD1, but there is no DNA to check that call. Germline V gene data show CDR1 as LNHDA and CDR2 as SQIVND (reference sequence). The CDR3 spans 12 residues.

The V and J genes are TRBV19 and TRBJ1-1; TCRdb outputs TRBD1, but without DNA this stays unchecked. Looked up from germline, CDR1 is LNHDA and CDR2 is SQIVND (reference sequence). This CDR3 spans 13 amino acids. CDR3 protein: CASSIRENTEAFF.

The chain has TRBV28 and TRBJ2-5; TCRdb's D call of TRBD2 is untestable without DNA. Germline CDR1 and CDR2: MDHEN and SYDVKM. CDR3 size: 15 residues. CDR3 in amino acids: CASSFVAGGQETQYF.

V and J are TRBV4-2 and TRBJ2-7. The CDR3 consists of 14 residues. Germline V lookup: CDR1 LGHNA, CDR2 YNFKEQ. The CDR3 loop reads CASSQDKGTYEQYF.

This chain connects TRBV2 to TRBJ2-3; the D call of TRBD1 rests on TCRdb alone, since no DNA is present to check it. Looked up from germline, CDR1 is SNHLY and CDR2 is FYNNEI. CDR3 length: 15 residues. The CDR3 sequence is CASSVEGAPGDTQYF.

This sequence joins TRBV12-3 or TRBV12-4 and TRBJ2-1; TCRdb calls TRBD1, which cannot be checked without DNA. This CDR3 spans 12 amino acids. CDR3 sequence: CASSLTGNEQFF.

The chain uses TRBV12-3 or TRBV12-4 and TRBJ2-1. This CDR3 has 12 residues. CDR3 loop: CASSLASVEQFF.

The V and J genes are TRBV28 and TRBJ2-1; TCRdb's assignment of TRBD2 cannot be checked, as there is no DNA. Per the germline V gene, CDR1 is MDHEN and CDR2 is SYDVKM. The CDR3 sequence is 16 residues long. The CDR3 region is CASRLWTSDRDNEQFF.

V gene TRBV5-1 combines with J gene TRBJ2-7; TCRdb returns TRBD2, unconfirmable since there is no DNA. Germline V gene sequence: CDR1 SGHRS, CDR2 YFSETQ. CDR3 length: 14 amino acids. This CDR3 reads CASSGAGPFYEQYF.

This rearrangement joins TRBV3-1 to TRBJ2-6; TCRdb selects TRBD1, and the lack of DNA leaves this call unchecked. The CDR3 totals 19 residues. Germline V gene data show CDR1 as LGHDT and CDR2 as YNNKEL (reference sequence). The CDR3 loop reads CASSQESAGGRSGANVLTF. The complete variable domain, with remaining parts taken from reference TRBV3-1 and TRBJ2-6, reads DTAVSQTPKYLVTQMGNDKSIKCEQNLGHDTMYWYKQDSKKFLKIMFSYNNKELIINETVPNRFSPKSPDKAHLNLHINSLELGDSAVYFCASSQESAGGRSGANVLTFGAGSRLTVL.

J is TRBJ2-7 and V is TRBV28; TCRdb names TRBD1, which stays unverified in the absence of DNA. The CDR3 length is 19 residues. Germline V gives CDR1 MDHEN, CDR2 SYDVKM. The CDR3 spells CASSPSQRTVVFGSYEQYF.

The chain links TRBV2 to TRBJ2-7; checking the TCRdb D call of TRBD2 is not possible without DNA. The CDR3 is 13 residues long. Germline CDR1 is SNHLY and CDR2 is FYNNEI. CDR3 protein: CASSSLAGGEQYF.

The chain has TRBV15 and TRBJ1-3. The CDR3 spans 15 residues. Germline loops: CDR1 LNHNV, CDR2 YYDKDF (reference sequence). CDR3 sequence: CATSRDLVAGNTIYF.

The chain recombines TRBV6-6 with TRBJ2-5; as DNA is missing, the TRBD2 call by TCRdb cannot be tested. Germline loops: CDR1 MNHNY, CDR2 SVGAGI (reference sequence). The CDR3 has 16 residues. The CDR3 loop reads CASSYSLAGSQETQYF.

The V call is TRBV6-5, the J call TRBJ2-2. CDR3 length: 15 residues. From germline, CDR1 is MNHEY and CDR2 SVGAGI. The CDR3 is CASSYSGQITGELFF.

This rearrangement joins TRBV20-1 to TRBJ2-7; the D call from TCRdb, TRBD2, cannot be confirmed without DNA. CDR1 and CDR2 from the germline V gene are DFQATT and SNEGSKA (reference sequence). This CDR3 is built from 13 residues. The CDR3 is CSAPAAAQYEQYF.

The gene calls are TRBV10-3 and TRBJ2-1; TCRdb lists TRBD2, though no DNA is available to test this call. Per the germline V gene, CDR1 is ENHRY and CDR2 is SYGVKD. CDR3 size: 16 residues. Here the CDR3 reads CAISGLAGDNYNEQFF.

The CDR3 loop is CSAKAGEGSPLHF. This chain connects TRBV20-1 to TRBJ1-6. CDR1 and CDR2 (germline): DFQATT, SNEGSKA (reference sequence). CDR3 length equals 13 residues.

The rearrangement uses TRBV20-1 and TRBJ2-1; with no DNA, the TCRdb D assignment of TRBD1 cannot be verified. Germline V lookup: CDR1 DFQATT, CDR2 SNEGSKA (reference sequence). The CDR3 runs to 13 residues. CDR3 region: CSAPPRGYNEQFF.

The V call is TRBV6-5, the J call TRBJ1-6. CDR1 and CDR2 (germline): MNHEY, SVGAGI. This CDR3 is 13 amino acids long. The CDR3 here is CASSYGANSPLHF.